This TCR beta chain comes out of a study of cytomegalovirus exposure and HLA in healthy donors. The CDR3 has 14 amino acids. From germline, CDR1 is LNHNV and CDR2 YYDKDF (reference sequence). PCR amplification relied on 60 Vbeta primers (plus 13 Jbeta primers). The table came from immunoSEQ multiplex PCR; TCRdb's copy has only in-frame clones and leaves some out. The sample consists of hundreds of thousands of clones, just under 85% of them appearing once. Sequencing was carried out using PBMCs. This chain uses TRBV15 with TRBJ2-5, with TRBD2 as a possible D gene (6 bases). The J call may be incorrect, as the DNA end agrees better with TRBJ2-7. The receptor was isolated from a woman in her thirties or forties in good health and CMV-seronegative. The CDR3 loop reads CATSRDMEGYEQYF. Written as DNA, the CDR3 is TGTGCCACCAGCAGAGATATGGAGGGCTACGAGCAGTACTTC.